The 32 T cell receptor beta chains presented below share a single source sample, sequenced in a study of CD8 T cells in Susac syndrome. RNA was extracted with the RNeasy kit, and a quantity of roughly 0.5 to 1 ug was reverse transcribed using random hexamers. TCRdb re-called the immunoSEQ multiplex PCR reads through MiXCR, storing one row per CDR3 protein. The sample contains a few hundred thousand distinct CDR3 sequences, roughly 90% of which appear only once. Source material: CD8+ T cells from PBMCs. Source of these receptors: a human donor with multiple sclerosis.

The J gene is TRBJ1-3, the V gene TRBV3-1; D gene unclear. Trimming left V 0 bases short and J 0 bases short, with 15 bases between. The CDR3 sequence is 18 residues long. Germline V lookup: CDR1 LGHDT, CDR2 YNNKEL (reference sequence). The CDR3 spells CASSQDAHHRLSGNTIYF. The CDR3 region has the DNA TGTGCCAGCAGCCAAGACGCCCATCATAGACTCTCTGGAAACACCATATATTTT.

This clonotype has more than one count but fewer than ten. This CDR3 is CASSDGSLGYTF. The CDR3 nucleotides are TGTGCCAGCAGCGACGGGAGCCTGGGCTACACCTTC. The chain couples TRBV7-2 to TRBJ1-2; D remains ambiguous. The V end was cut by 5 bases, the J end by 8 bases, with 12 bases between. Germline assignment: CDR1 SGHTA and CDR2 FQGNSA. The CDR3 length is 12 residues.

The gene calls are TRBV12-3 or TRBV12-4 and TRBJ2-1; TRBD2 matches at 11 bases. V gave up 4 bases and J gave up 6 bases; unmatched junction bases: 8. This CDR3 spans 16 amino acids. The CDR3 reads CASSSIAGGPGNEQFF. For the CDR3, the DNA is TGTGCCAGCAGTTCGATAGCGGGGGGGCCGGGCAATGAGCAGTTCTTC.

This clonotype appeared a single time. The chain joins TRBV9 to TRBJ2-4, with unresolved D. V gave up 0 bases and J gave up 2 bases, with 6 bases separating them. Per germline, CDR1 SGDLS and CDR2 YYNGEE. There are 14 residues in the CDR3. The CDR3 nucleotides read TGTGCCAGCAGCGTAGGAGACACCAAAAACATTCAGTACTTC. Amino acid sequence: CASSVGDTKNIQYF.

The J gene is TRBJ1-1, the V gene TRBV7-8; D unresolved. This CDR3 spans 16 amino acids. The V end lost 1 base, the J end lost 0 bases, and 12 bases lay between the germline ends. Germline assignment: CDR1 SGHVS and CDR2 FQNEAQ. CDR3 loop: CASSLERPYMNTEAFF. As DNA, the CDR3 is TGTGCCAGCAGCTTAGAGCGGCCTTACATGAACACTGAAGCTTTCTTT.

V gene TRBV29-1 combines with J gene TRBJ1-1, with unresolved D. The V gene's germline CDR1 is SQVTM and CDR2 ANQGSEA. Deletions cut 7 bases from V and 5 bases from J, with 14 bases between. The CDR3 is 12 residues long. The CDR3 sequence: CSAHPGGTEAFF. The CDR3 DNA reads TGCAGCGCCCACCCGGGAGGGACTGAAGCTTTCTTT.

This rearrangement joins TRBV20-1 to TRBJ2-3; 9 bases fit TRBD2. Germline-derived CDR1 and CDR2 are DFQATT and SNEGSKA (reference sequence). Losses at the gene ends were 7 bases for V and 1 base for J; bases not matched to a gene: 15. This CDR3 comprises 17 residues. The CDR3 is CSVHPRSSGEGTDTQYF. The CDR3 DNA reads TGCAGTGTCCACCCCAGGTCTAGCGGGGAAGGCACAGATACGCAGTATTTT.

The chain links TRBV7-9 to TRBJ2-3; no clear D. Germline CDR1 reads SEHNR; CDR2 reads FQNEAQ (reference sequence). The CDR3 has 14 residues. Trimming cost V 2 bases and J 1 base, with 7 bases left between them. CDR3 in DNA: TGTGCCAGCAGCTTAAAACACGGCACAGATACGCAGTATTTT. Protein sequence: CASSLKHGTDTQYF.

V gene TRBV12-3 or TRBV12-4 combines with J gene TRBJ1-4, with TRBD1 matching 8 bases. This CDR3 has 14 amino acids. V was pared by 4 bases and J by 8 bases, with 6 bases of the junction left unmatched. The CDR3 loop reads CASSSTGGWEKLFF. The CDR3 DNA sequence: TGTGCCAGCAGTTCCACAGGGGGTTGGGAAAAACTGTTTTTT.

The V and J genes are TRBV6-4 and TRBJ2-1; no firm D call. The CDR3 is made up of 13 amino acids. V dropped 6 bases and J dropped 5 bases, with 11 bases sitting between them. From germline, CDR1 is MRHNA and CDR2 SNTAGT. The DNA of the CDR3 is TGTGCCAGCAGCCCGACCCCGAACAATGAGCAGTTCTTC. It encodes CASSPTPNNEQFF.

This sequence joins TRBV2 and TRBJ2-7; no firm D call. Deletions cut 1 base from V and 4 bases from J, with 5 bases between. Looked up from germline, CDR1 is SNHLY and CDR2 is FYNNEI. This CDR3 spans 12 amino acids. In nucleotides, the CDR3 is TGTGCCAGCAGTGAAGGCAGGTACGAGCAGTACTTC. Translated, it gives CASSEGRYEQYF. Together with reference TRBV2 and TRBJ2-7, the CDR3 gives the full variable domain: EPEVTQTPSHQVTQMGQEVILRCVPISNHLYFYWYRQILGQKVEFLVSFYNNEISEKSEIFDDQFSVERPDGSNFTLKIRSTKLEDSAMYFCASSEGRYEQYFGPGTRLTVT.

The V gene is TRBV6-1, the J gene TRBJ2-3, with D perhaps being TRBD1 or TRBD2 (5 bases each). V lost 6 bases to trimming and J lost 5 bases, with 12 bases between them. Germline assignment: CDR1 MNHNS and CDR2 SASEGT. The CDR3 length is 13 residues. CDR3 sequence: CASRDRGQDTQYF. Written as DNA, the CDR3 is TGTGCCAGCAGGGACCGGGGCCAAGATACGCAGTATTTT.

This CDR3 is CASSPFGGVHEQYF. For the CDR3, the DNA is TGTGCCAGCAGCCCTTTTGGGGGAGTCCACGAGCAGTACTTC. The gene calls are TRBV7-9 and TRBJ2-7; D possibly matches TRBD1 or TRBD2 (5 bases each). Between the trimmed V and J ends, which lost 5 bases and 5 bases, there was a span of 16 bases. Germline assignment: CDR1 SEHNR and CDR2 FQNEAQ (reference sequence). CDR3 length equals 14 residues.

The chain couples TRBV28 to TRBJ2-5; maybe TRBD2 (6 bases). V dropped 4 bases and J dropped 7 bases, with 25 bases sitting between them. CDR1 is MDHEN, CDR2 SYDVKM, per germline. The CDR3 is 17 amino acids. This CDR3 reads CASSWLTRSGTAGTQYF. The CDR3 nucleotides read TGTGCCAGCAGTTGGTTGACTCGAAGTGGGACTGCCGGGACCCAGTACTTC.

CDR3 protein: CATSDQGGTDYGYTF. In DNA, the CDR3 is TGTGCCACCAGCGACCAGGGGGGGACGGACTATGGCTACACCTTC. The chain uses TRBV15 and TRBJ1-2; 7 bases agree with TRBD1. From germline, CDR1 is LNHNV and CDR2 YYDKDF (reference sequence). The ends lost 5 bases at V and 3 bases at J; junction bases unmatched: 9. This CDR3 has 15 residues.

This clonotype was observed once. V gene TRBV7-9 combines with J gene TRBJ1-3; 7 bases are a match to TRBD1. After removal of 6 bases from V and 6 bases from J, the junction contained 8 bases not matched to a gene. The CDR3 sequence is 14 residues long. Germline V gives CDR1 SEHNR, CDR2 FQNEAQ (reference sequence). The CDR3 nucleotides read TGTGCCAGCAGTCTGCAGGGGGTTGAAAACACCATATATTTT. Translation gives CASSLQGVENTIYF. The entire variable domain, with the rest obtained from reference TRBV7-9 and TRBJ1-3, is as follows: DTGVSQNPRHKITKRGQNVTFRCDPISEHNRLYWYRQTLGQGPEFLTYFQNEAQLEKSRLLSDRFSAERPKGSFSTLEIQRTEQGDSAMYLCASSLQGVENTIYFGEGSWLTVV.

This clonotype was picked up one time. This rearrangement joins TRBV19 to TRBJ1-5; tentative D call: TRBD1 (5 bases). Germline CDR1 and CDR2: LNHDA and SQIVND (reference sequence). The CDR3 spans 16 residues. The CDR3 DNA is TGTGCTGGTGGGCAGGGTGTGGGTCTTGAGGATCAGCCCCAGCATTTT. Residues: CAGGQGVGLEDQPQHF.

The chain has TRBV4-3 and TRBJ2-7, with TRBD1 matching 9 bases. The V gene end was trimmed by 0 bases and the J gene end by 6 bases; junction bases not matched to a gene: 9. Germline V gives CDR1 LGHNA, CDR2 YSLEER. The CDR3 spans 16 residues. Here the CDR3 reads CASSQEGRTGVLEQYF. The DNA of the CDR3 is TGCGCCAGCAGCCAAGAAGGGCGGACAGGGGTCCTCGAGCAGTACTTC.

The rearrangement links TRBV24-1 to TRBJ1-5; TRBD1 matches 8 bases. This CDR3 has 15 residues. Unmatched junction bases numbered 6, after V lost 2 bases and J lost 7 bases. Germline V lookup: CDR1 KGHDR, CDR2 SFDVKD. The CDR3 spells CATSDSTGVWQPQHF. The CDR3 DNA follows: TGTGCCACCAGTGATTCGACAGGGGTCTGGCAGCCCCAGCATTTT.

The chain recombines TRBV7-3 with TRBJ2-1, with 10 positions matching TRBD2. V trimming: 4 bases; J trimming: 5 bases; junction bases outside the gene matches: 8. Germline-derived CDR1 and CDR2 are SGHTA and FQGTGA. The CDR3 has 16 residues. DNA of the CDR3: TGTGCCAGCAGCTCAACGGGACTAGCGCCCAACAATGAGCAGTTCTTC. The encoded protein is CASSSTGLAPNNEQFF.

The chain employs TRBV5-6 and TRBJ2-7; weak D call: TRBD1 (5 bases). The germline V gene encodes CDR1 SGHDT and CDR2 YYEEEE. Trimming removed 1 base at V and 3 bases at J, with 11 bases between. The CDR3 is made up of 14 amino acids. The CDR3 nucleotides read TGTGCCAGCAGCTTGATATCCCAGGGCTACGAGCAGTACTTC. This translates into CASSLISQGYEQYF. Looking up the rest from reference TRBV5-6 and TRBJ2-7 gives the full variable domain: DAGVTQSPTHLIKTRGQQVTLRCSPKSGHDTVSWYQQALGQGPQFIFQYYEEEERQRGNFPDRFSGHQFPNYSSELNVNALLLGDSALYLCASSLISQGYEQYFGPGTRLTVT.

The gene calls are TRBV5-1 and TRBJ1-2; 7 bases match TRBD1. Trimming at V came to 4 bases and at J to 3 bases, leaving 12 bases not matched to a gene. CDR1 and CDR2 from the germline V gene are SGHRS and YFSETQ. The CDR3 consists of 16 residues. For the CDR3, the DNA is TGCGCCAGCAGCCCACGGGACAGTCGTCAGGACTATGGCTACACCTTC. Translated: CASSPRDSRQDYGYTF.

J is TRBJ2-7 and V is TRBV5-1; either TRBD1 or TRBD2 may fit D (5 bases each). V lost 0 bases and J lost 6, with 13 bases in between. Germline assignment: CDR1 SGHRS and CDR2 YFSETQ. This CDR3 is 14 amino acids long. Written as DNA, the CDR3 is TGCGCCAGCAGCTTGGGTCAGGGAGCACGCGAGCAGTACTTC. Its translation is CASSLGQGAREQYF.

The genes are TRBV7-8 and TRBJ2-5; 8 positions match TRBD2. CDR3 length: 21 amino acids. CDR1 is SGHVS and CDR2 is FQNEAQ in the germline V gene. Germline trimming cut 2 bases from V and 5 bases from J; bases unmatched to any gene: 25. The CDR3 DNA sequence: TGTGCCAGCAGCTTACCGACTAATGCCGGCGCGGGACTAGTGGGTTTGGAGACCCAGTACTTC. It codes for CASSLPTNAGAGLVGLETQYF.

The chain links TRBV7-9 to TRBJ1-1; 7 bases line up with TRBD1. Trimming removed 5 bases from V and 1 base from J; junction bases left unmatched: 7. The germline V gene encodes CDR1 SEHNR and CDR2 FQNEAQ (reference sequence). The CDR3 loop spans 15 amino acids. The CDR3 sequence: CASSGQDRKNTEAFF. In DNA form, the CDR3 reads TGTGCCAGCAGCGGACAGGACAGAAAGAACACTGAAGCTTTCTTT.

The V call is TRBV7-9, the J call TRBJ2-7; D is unclear. CDR1 and CDR2 (germline): SEHNR, FQNEAQ (reference sequence). Between the trimmed V and J ends, which lost 4 bases and 6 bases, there was a span of 19 bases. The CDR3 runs 15 residues. The CDR3 DNA sequence: TGTGCCAGCAGCTGGTCACCCGACGGCCTAGGCGAGCAGTACTTC. Translation: CASSWSPDGLGEQYF.

The chain links TRBV30 to TRBJ1-2, with D perhaps TRBD1 (6 bases). Per germline, CDR1 GTSNPN and CDR2 SVGIG (reference sequence). CDR3 length equals 12 residues. V dropped 1 base and J dropped 6 bases, with 9 bases sitting between them. CDR3 DNA sequence: TGTGCCTGGAGTGCGCAGGGGCATGGCTACACCTTC. It is translated as CAWSAQGHGYTF. The full variable domain, with the rest looked up from reference TRBV30 and TRBJ1-2, is SQTIHQWPATLVQPVGSPLSLECTVEGTSNPNLYWYRQAAGRGLQLLFYSVGIGQISSEVPQNLSASRPQDRQFILSSKKLLLSDSGFYLCAWSAQGHGYTFGSGTRLTVV.

V is TRBV7-9 and J is TRBJ1-4; D remains unclear. V was clipped by 5 bases and J by 4 bases, with 11 bases between them. Germline CDR1 reads SEHNR; CDR2 reads FQNEAQ (reference sequence). CDR3 length: 14 residues. The CDR3 reads CASSIDGHNEKLFF. The CDR3 DNA is TGTGCCAGCAGCATCGACGGTCATAATGAAAAACTGTTTTTT.

The CDR3 sequence is CASSFRDSPYEQYF. The CDR3 coding sequence is TGTGCCAGCAGCTTTCGGGACAGCCCCTACGAGCAGTACTTC. This sequence joins TRBV5-4 and TRBJ2-7, with 7 bases identical to TRBD1. The CDR3 totals 14 residues. In germline, CDR1 is SGHNT, CDR2 YYREEE (reference sequence). V shed 2 bases and J 2 bases; nucleotides not matched to a gene: 4.

V and J are TRBV27 and TRBJ2-7; 9 bases map to TRBD2. The CDR3 totals 14 residues. The germline CDR1 and CDR2 sequences are MNHEY and SMNVEV (reference sequence). The ends lost 3 bases at V and 6 bases at J; junction bases unmatched: 6. The CDR3 spells CASSFGTSNREQYF. The CDR3 DNA follows: TGTGCCAGCAGTTTTGGGACTAGCAACCGCGAGCAGTACTTC.

The chain is built from TRBV19 and TRBJ2-3; 9 bases map to TRBD1. Germline V gene lookup returns CDR1 LNHDA and CDR2 SQIVND (reference sequence). V gave up 10 bases and J gave up 3 bases; unmatched junction bases: 14. The CDR3 has 16 amino acids. CDR3 sequence reads: CATSRPDRGSTDTQYF. The CDR3 region has the DNA TGTGCCACGTCAAGACCCGACAGGGGGAGTACAGATACGCAGTATTTT. The whole variable domain, filled in from reference TRBV19 and TRBJ2-3, reads DGGITQSPKYLFRKEGQNVTLSCEQNLNHDAMYWYRQDPGQGLRLIYYSQIVNDFQKGDIAEGYSVSREKKESFPLTVTSAQKNPTAFYLCATSRPDRGSTDTQYFGPGTRLTVL.

This sequence joins TRBV15 and TRBJ2-7; D not certain. Germline values: CDR1 LNHNV, CDR2 YYDKDF (reference sequence). This CDR3 has 14 amino acids. V gave up 2 bases and J gave up 0 bases, with 8 bases separating them. The CDR3 bases are TGTGCCACCAGCAGAAAACCAGGCTCCTACGAGCAGTACTTC. Its translation is CATSRKPGSYEQYF.